This T cell receptor (beta chain) was sequenced during a study of Graves' ophthalmopathy and Graves' hyperthyroidism (dated by TCRdb to 2016 to 2019). About the full investigation: Peripheral blood was collected at initial diagnosis, before any treatment. The study used signatures of the TCR beta repertoire to tell Graves' ophthalmopathy apart from Graves' hyperthyroidism and to predict which patients would progress to ophthalmopathy. In total, 120 to 150 blood samples were TCR-sequenced: roughly 45 ophthalmopathy, approximately 80 hyperthyroidism and 17 hyperthyroidism-to-ophthalmopathy patients. To explore V-J signatures that distinguish ophthalmopathy from hyperthyroidism, a discovery set of 90 to 100 patients was enrolled, made up of 40 to 45 with ophthalmopathy and roughly 57 with stable hyperthyroidism. An independent validation cohort was composed of 18 hyperthyroidism patients and 17 patients who later progressed from hyperthyroidism to ophthalmopathy. In roughly six hyperthyroidism patients, the T-cell repertoires found in thyroid tissue were compared with those found in blood. Following sample collection, hyperthyroidism patients were given methimazole at a starting dose of 30 mg daily, and ophthalmopathy patients were given high-dose intravenous methylprednisolone.

This clonotype occurred a few times. The antigen this receptor binds is unknown. No per-base quality is available; no much larger clone lies one base away. General findings and caveats noted by the study authors: Most expanded thyroid clonotypes with frequency above 0.001 were also detected in blood, suggesting blood repertoires may reflect the thyroid immune response. In validation, the model predicted ophthalmopathy progression with roughly 68% sensitivity and around 72% specificity; fewer than 15 predicted patients were CT-confirmed with GO in a median of approximately 6.5 months. No statistical method was used to predetermine the sample size, and group allocation was not hidden from the investigators. In cross-validation, the 13-signature model distinguished ophthalmopathy from stable hyperthyroidism with about 87% sensitivity and about 84% specificity, and in the test set the corresponding values were roughly 80% and 75%.

Patients with ophthalmopathy had moderately to severely active disease, with a Clinical Activity Score of 3 or more, a NOSPECS grade of 4 or more, and a disease duration of less than 3 months. Patients with other autoimmune diseases, uncontrolled infections, pregnancy or lactation were excluded from the study. Clinical symptoms, serum thyroxine, TRAb, thyroid ultrasound and orbital computed tomography formed the basis of the diagnosis. Using Ficoll-Paque density gradient centrifugation, PBMCs were isolated from roughly 9.2 ml of fresh peripheral blood. Total RNA was extracted with Trizol reagent and quality-checked on an Agilent 2100 Bioanalyzer. For repertoire sequencing, the TCR beta CDR3 regions were amplified from RNA transcripts. The first round of RT-PCR was done with HTBI primers and the Qiagen OneStep RT-PCR kit, and was followed by a second round of multiplex PCR, then size selection and purification. Libraries were sequenced paired-end with 100 bp reads on an Illumina HiSeq2000. Turning to the authors' computational methods: Reads were processed with SOAPnuke, discarding reads with adapters, uncalled bases, mean Phred below 15, or no exact constant-primer or identifier match. High-quality paired reads were merged with COPE v1.2.5. Each unique nucleotide sequence was defined as a clonotype, and clonotypes were aligned to IMGT TRB V, D and J references with MiTCR v1.1. Analysis was restricted to V-J combinations with a frequency above 0.0001, which covered roughly 99% of repertoires. For each V-J combination, a TCR clonal expansion and chaos score was defined as the ratio of F50 clonal expansion to chaos observed in the TCRdist matrix. Welch's t-statistics and random forest were used to reduce the features to 10 to 15 V-J combinations, which were then used as input to a naive Bayes classifier. The similarity between thyroid and blood repertoires was quantified using the Morisita-Horn index. TCRdb passed the public sequencing reads through fastp at Q25 and MiXCR, retaining productive beta sequences. Here each entry gathers all rows of one CDR3 protein and keeps the most common genes and DNA. These V and J calls originate from TCRdb's pipeline instead of the authors' own analysis. For this sample the table gives roughly 700,000 distinct CDR3 sequences, of which 35% to 50% were detected only once. The ten largest clones represent approximately 43% of the sample.

CDR1 MNHNY and CDR2 SVGAGI were looked up in the germline V gene (reference sequence). V is shortened by 5 bases, J by 1 base, and the region joining them spans 8 bases. The cysteine opens and the phenylalanine closes a CDR3 of 13 amino acids. Left in the record is the CDR3 DNA by itself, 39 bases read in frame from the first base. Sequenced: peripheral blood. The receptor was isolated from an adult man with Graves' ophthalmopathy. The chain joins TRBV6-6 to TRBJ1-1, with the D gene not confidently named. The DNA sequence follows: TGTGCCAGCAGTGAATTTAGGAACACTGAAGCTTTCTTT. This sequence encodes CASSEFRNTEAFF.